What follows are 10 T cell receptor beta chains derived from one specimen sequenced in a study of T cell repertoires in cytomegalovirus infection. TCRdb processed the reads anew with MiXCR; each CDR3 protein has one entry. Among hundreds of thousands of distinct CDR3 sequences listed, roughly 34% were seen once. The antigens for these receptors are not known. The specimen was cultured PBMCs, collected from culture after CMV antigen stimulation. These receptors originate from a human donor in good health (CMV status not recorded). Some clones in this sample may be carry-over from other donors' samples.

This clonotype was recorded many times. The CDR3 region has the DNA TGTGCCAGCAGCTTAGAGCTCAGCGTTTTCAATGAAAGGGGGCTGTTTTTT. As protein: CASSLELSVFNERGLFF. This chain uses TRBV7-2 with TRBJ1-4, with a tentative D call TRBD1 (6 bases). Germline V gives CDR1 SGHTA, CDR2 FQGNSA. The V end was cut by 1 base, the J end by 14 bases, with 26 bases between. The CDR3 runs 17 residues.

In its sample, this clonotype was seen a few times. The chain joins TRBV7-2 to TRBJ1-1; TRBD1 matches 8 bases. This CDR3 has 13 residues. Germline CDR1 SGHTA, CDR2 FQGNSA. Trimming at V came to 6 bases and at J to 7 bases, leaving 7 bases not matched to a gene. In nucleotides, the CDR3 is TGTGCCAGCAGTGCGACAGGGGAAGGTGAAGCTTTCTTT. It yields the protein CASSATGEGEAFF.

The sample holds many counts of this clonotype. The chain couples TRBV7-2 to TRBJ2-7; D might be TRBD2 (6 bases). CDR1 and CDR2 from the germline V gene are SGHTA and FQGNSA. This CDR3 contains 15 residues. V shed 1 base and J shed 6 bases, with 16 bases lying between them. The CDR3, as DNA: TGTGCCAGCAGCTTAGGGGTGGGGGGATTCGGCGAGCAGTACTTC. Translation: CASSLGVGGFGEQYF.

This chain links TRBV19 with TRBJ1-5, with D tentatively TRBD1 (5 bases). Trimming shortened V by 0 bases and J by 7 bases, and 10 bases separated the two germline ends. The germline gives CDR1 LNHDA, CDR2 SQIVND (reference sequence). CDR3 length: 14 residues. The CDR3 DNA is TGTGCCAGTAGTATAGAGTCGGGGCGACAGCCCCAGCATTTT. Its protein product is CASSIESGRQPQHF.

The V and J genes are TRBV12-3 or TRBV12-4 and TRBJ2-3; D call uncertain. V lost 2 bases, J lost 0 bases, and 6 bases lay in between. The CDR3 loop spans 14 amino acids. The CDR3 sequence is CASSLLGSTDTQYF. The CDR3 DNA reads TGTGCCAGCAGTTTACTTGGTAGCACAGATACGCAGTATTTT.

The chain recombines TRBV27 with TRBJ2-6; tentative D call: TRBD1 (5 bases). This CDR3 region has 21 residues. CDR1 MNHEY and CDR2 SMNVEV come from the germline V gene (reference sequence). Trimming cost V 5 bases and J 0 bases, with 26 bases left between them. The CDR3 coding sequence is TGTGCCAGCAGTCCCGAACCCCCCGCAGGGATCTTAGCCTCTGGGGCCAACGTCCTGACTTTC. Translation gives CASSPEPPAGILASGANVLTF.

The chain joins TRBV7-9 to TRBJ2-1, with 11 nucleotides matching TRBD1. Germline values: CDR1 SEHNR, CDR2 FQNEAQ (reference sequence). This CDR3 region has 19 residues. The ends lost 5 bases at V and 7 bases at J; junction bases unmatched: 19. The CDR3 spells CASSLGQGARGVGKNEQFF. In DNA, the CDR3 is TGTGCCAGCAGCCTCGGACAGGGGGCGAGAGGAGTAGGGAAAAATGAGCAGTTCTTC.

V usage is TRBV6-5 and J usage is TRBJ2-7; TRBD1 matches at 7 bases. CDR1 and CDR2 from the germline V gene are MNHEY and SVGAGI. The CDR3 contains 15 residues. Trimming cost V 2 bases and J 2 bases; bases outside gene matches: 6. The CDR3 DNA reads as TGTGCCAGCAGTTACAGACAGGGCCTACCCTACGAGCAGTACTTC. This sequence encodes CASSYRQGLPYEQYF.

This clonotype was counted a few times. The J gene is TRBJ1-5, the V gene TRBV19; no clear D. The ends were cut back, 2 bases at V and 0 bases at J, with 8 bases in the middle. The CDR3 runs 15 residues. Germline V gives CDR1 LNHDA, CDR2 SQIVND (reference sequence). The CDR3 DNA reads as TGTGCCAGTAGTATATTCGGCAATAGCAATCAGCCCCAGCATTTT. Its protein is CASSIFGNSNQPQHF.

V is TRBV19 and J is TRBJ1-1; D perhaps matches TRBD1 (6 bases). The ends were cut back, 7 bases at V and 7 bases at J, with 10 bases in the middle. The CDR3 consists of 11 residues. Germline values: CDR1 LNHDA, CDR2 SQIVND (reference sequence). CDR3 coding DNA: TGTGCCAGTAACTTCAGGGGTGAAGCTTTCTTT. Its translation: CASNFRGEAFF.